This T cell receptor beta chain was found in a study of shared clonotypes between healthy human individuals (TCRdb year 2020). Regarding the complete study: A couple of women and three men aged 18 to 49 years were included in the cohort. Between about 0.85 and 9.5 billion PBMCs per donor were obtained by leukapheresis. The study deeply sequenced blood TCR repertoires of several healthy adults to estimate repertoire size and the extent of clonotype sharing between individuals. To increase sequencing depth and limit assay-specific biases, different laboratories used diverse techniques to prepare libraries and sequence TCR repertoires. For each donor, CD4 naive and CD4 memory were each given three plates, CD8 naive was given two plates, and CD8 memory was given one plate. Points the paper makes about the study in general: Naive subsets generally had larger estimated clonotype richness than memory subsets. Higher generation probabilities were observed for clonotypes shared by all four sorted-subset donors than for non-shared clonotypes. The small number of donors limited the genetic and exposure-history diversity represented. Sharing across a few donors was observed for around 5% of naive CD4, 3% to 4% of naive CD8, 2% to 2.5% of memory CD4, and about 0.4% of memory CD8 clonotypes. Based on pairwise subsampling, the degree of clonotype sharing among donors was expected to be affected by sequencing depth. Incomplete sequencing was indicated by rarefaction of sorted-subset datasets, despite the large sequencing depth. Sampling was limited to blood, and TCR repertoires in tissue likely differ from TCR repertoires in blood.

Using the deep immunoSEQ assay, TCR CDR3 regions were amplified from genomic DNA by multiplex PCR. Extracted genomic DNA from each cell subset was distributed evenly across all wells of several immunoSEQ 96-well plates, and each plate was treated as a replicate. For sorted subsets, each replicate PCR was loaded with approximately 190 ng genomic DNA, equivalent to 30,000 or so T cell genomes. Purified libraries were quantified with a Qubit 3.0 fluorometer, sized on a Bioanalyzer 2100, and re-quantified with the KAPA Library Quantification kit. Every immunoSEQ 96-well plate was sequenced on a separate single-read 150-cycle Illumina NextSeq 550 flow cell. The study's own analysis went as follows. Because the immunoSEQ output included only junctional sequences and no quality scores, the filtering could not be the same as the filtering used for full-length reads. Sequences were annotated with PyIR, a Python wrapper for IgBLAST v1.9, and V/J genes and CDR3 were assigned using IMGT germline references. Reads were filtered out if the reads had weak V/J assignments (E-value above 1e-6), no CDR3, stop codons, out-of-frame junctions, or ambiguous translated residues. V3J clonotypes were defined as sequences sharing the same inferred V gene, J gene, and CDR3 amino acid sequence. Percentage overlap between repertoires was computed as shared unique clonotypes divided by the size of the smaller repertoire. Three approaches were used to assess repertoire richness: RTK rarefaction, the Chao1 estimator, and Recon v2.1 estimates of unobserved clonotypes. For all TCRbeta clonotypes obtained by the gDNA method from a handful of donors, generation probabilities were computed with OLGA. As stored in TCRdb, this immuneACCESS dataset retains in-frame rearrangements with V and J assigned. A fraction of the clones does not appear; measured against another copy, unresolved V genes explain less than half of the discrepancy, and the remainder lacks a known reason. V and J calls and clone size follow that table, whereas D and trimming were derived from the DNA. Present in this sample are some 2.1 million clones, 90% to 95% of which were seen just once. The ten largest account for 0.1% to 0.15% of the sample.

Regarding this clone: There is no known antigen for this receptor. No quality values exist for individual bases; no much larger clone is one base distant.

The donors were healthy, HIV-negative adults with no recently reported acute infections or vaccinations. Only Caucasian adults living in Nashville, Tennessee, USA were represented among the donors. CD4+ T cells were enriched by magnetic negative selection; naive cells were then positively selected on CD45RA, and the negative fraction formed the memory subset. Blood was obtained by leukapheresis, after which PBMCs were separated by Ficoll-Histopaque density gradient centrifugation and cryopreserved in liquid nitrogen vapor phase. Analytical flow cytometry was used to check the purity and quantity of every magnetically sorted T cell population. From each sorted fraction, genomic DNA was isolated and quantified by UV absorbance on a Nanodrop 2000c. Sequencing used naive CD4+ T cells sorted from blood. In the paper's terms, the cell subset or site label means: CD45RA+ positively selected. This sequence was found in a man between 18 and 29 years old in good health.

The CDR3 is CASSLDPGTDTQYF. The DNA sequence is TGTGCCAGCAGCCTAGACCCCGGCACAGATACGCAGTATTTT. The V and J segments used are TRBV5-4 and TRBJ2-3; the D gene is unclear. As encoded in the germline V gene (reference sequence), CDR1 is SGHNT while CDR2 is YYREEE. Reading from cysteine to phenylalanine, the CDR3 counts 14 amino acids. Just CDR3 DNA is preserved here, 42 bases in frame from base 1. V lost 4 bases and J lost 1 base; the stretch between them is 10 bases long. The full variable domain, completed from the reference TRBV5-4 and TRBJ2-3 proteins outside the CDR3, reads ETGVTQSPTHLIKTRGQQVTLRCSSQSGHNTVSWYQQALGQGPQFIFQYYREEENGRGNFPPRFSGLQFPNYSSELNVNALELDDSALYLCASSLDPGTDTQYFGPGTRLTVL.